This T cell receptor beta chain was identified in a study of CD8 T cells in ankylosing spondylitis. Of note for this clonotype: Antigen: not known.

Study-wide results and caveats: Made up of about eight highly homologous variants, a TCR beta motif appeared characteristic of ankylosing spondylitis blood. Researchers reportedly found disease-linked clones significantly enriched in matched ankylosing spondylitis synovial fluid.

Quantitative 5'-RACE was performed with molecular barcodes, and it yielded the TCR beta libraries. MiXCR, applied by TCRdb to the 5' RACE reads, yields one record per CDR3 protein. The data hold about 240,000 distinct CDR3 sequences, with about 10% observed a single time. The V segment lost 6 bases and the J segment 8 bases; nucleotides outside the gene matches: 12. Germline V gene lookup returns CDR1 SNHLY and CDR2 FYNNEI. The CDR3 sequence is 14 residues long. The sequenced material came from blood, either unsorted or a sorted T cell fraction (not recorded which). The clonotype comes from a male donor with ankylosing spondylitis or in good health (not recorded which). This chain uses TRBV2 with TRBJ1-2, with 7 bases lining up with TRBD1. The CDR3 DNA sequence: TGTGCCAGCAGGGACAGGTCCTCAAGGTGGGGCTACACCTTC. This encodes CASRDRSSRWGYTF.